Below are 31 T cell receptor beta chains sequenced from a single sample in a study of response to subunit inactivated influenza vaccine. MiXCR, run by TCRdb on the RT-PCR reads, gives a single entry per CDR3 protein. The sample contains roughly 700,000 distinct CDR3 sequences, approximately 15% of which appear only once. The material was PBMCs from blood, obtained around 14 days before vaccination. These receptor sequences come from a man aged 50 to 59 who received an inactivated influenza vaccine.

The gene calls are TRBV15 and TRBJ2-2, with D possibly being TRBD1 (5 bases). The germline CDR1 and CDR2 sequences are LNHNV and YYDKDF (reference sequence). The V end was cut by 0 bases, the J end by 1 base, with 9 bases between. The CDR3 length is 16 residues. CDR3: CATSRDRQGNTGELFF. CDR3 coding DNA: TGTGCCACCAGCAGAGATAGGCAGGGGAACACCGGGGAGCTGTTTTTT.

This clonotype was detected only a few times. V and J are TRBV4-2 and TRBJ2-7; D gene ambiguous. The CDR3 runs to 13 residues. With 3 bases removed from V and 3 bases from J, the gap between germline ends came to 9 bases. Germline CDR1 reads LGHNA; CDR2 reads YNFKEQ. The CDR3 region has the DNA TGTGCCAGCAGCCAGGAAGCAGGCTACGAGCAGTACTTC. The encoded protein is CASSQEAGYEQYF.

The chain links TRBV12-3 or TRBV12-4 to TRBJ2-1, with TRBD2 matching over 7 bases. J lost 1 base, V lost 10 bases, and 7 bases had no gene match. The CDR3 has 14 residues. CDR3 amino acids: CATSIAGSYNEQFF. The CDR3 DNA is TGTGCCACCTCAATAGCGGGTTCCTACAATGAGCAGTTCTTC.

This clonotype was detected a few times. This chain links TRBV28 with TRBJ2-7; D perhaps matches TRBD2 (6 bases). The ends were cut back, 2 bases at V and 0 bases at J, with 17 bases in the middle. CDR3 length: 17 amino acids. CDR1 MDHEN and CDR2 SYDVKM come from the germline V gene. Here the CDR3 DNA reads TGTGCCAGCAGTTTAAGAGAGGGACTTTCCAGCTCCTACGAGCAGTACTTC. It yields the protein CASSLREGLSSSYEQYF.

This clonotype was observed at least ten times. The chain links TRBV2 to TRBJ1-5; 7 bases are shared with TRBD1. J was trimmed by 7 bases and V by 8 bases; bases with no gene match: 5. CDR1 is SNHLY and CDR2 is FYNNEI in the germline V gene. The CDR3 sequence is 12 residues long. CDR3 nucleotide sequence: TGTGCCAGCCGGACAGGAGGGCAGCCCCAGCATTTT. Translation: CASRTGGQPQHF.

This clonotype came up many times. The rearrangement links TRBV6-5 to TRBJ2-6; no reliable D call. CDR1 and CDR2 (germline): MNHEY, SVGAGI. V lost 4 bases, J lost 2 bases, and 6 bases lay in between. The CDR3 is made up of 14 amino acids. CDR3 coding DNA: TGTGCCAGCAGTTCATACGCTGGGGCCAACGTCCTGACTTTC. This sequence encodes CASSSYAGANVLTF.

The V call is TRBV7-2, the J call TRBJ2-6; D is unresolved. The germline V gene encodes CDR1 SGHTA and CDR2 FQGNSA. V shed 3 bases and J shed 1 base, with 7 bases lying between them. CDR3 length equals 15 residues. CDR3 region: CASSFPTSGANVLTF. The CDR3 DNA reads as TGTGCCAGCAGCTTTCCGACTTCTGGGGCCAACGTCCTGACTTTC.

This clonotype has more than one count but fewer than ten. J is TRBJ2-1 and V is TRBV30, with D unresolved. Germline loops: CDR1 GTSNPN, CDR2 SVGIG (reference sequence). V lost 0 bases to trimming and J lost 6 bases, with 6 bases between them. The CDR3 spans 12 residues. This CDR3 reads CAWSVNSNEQFF. The CDR3 DNA is TGTGCCTGGAGTGTTAATAGCAATGAGCAGTTCTTC. Variable domain in full (rest from reference TRBV30 and TRBJ2-1): SQTIHQWPATLVQPVGSPLSLECTVEGTSNPNLYWYRQAAGRGLQLLFYSVGIGQISSEVPQNLSASRPQDRQFILSSKKLLLSDSGFYLCAWSVNSNEQFFGPGTRLTVL.

This clonotype has ten or more counts. This chain joins TRBV5-1 and TRBJ1-3; D gene ambiguous. This CDR3 is built from 15 residues. Trimming removed 2 bases at V and 4 bases at J, with 13 bases between. Germline V gene data show CDR1 as SGHRS and CDR2 as YFSETQ. The CDR3 here is CASSLGDNSGNTIYF. CDR3 DNA sequence: TGCGCCAGCAGCTTAGGAGACAACTCCGGAAACACCATATATTTT.

There are a few counts of this clonotype. The chain joins TRBV6-2 or TRBV6-3 to TRBJ2-7; 10 bases line up with TRBD2. The CDR3 spans 16 residues. V lost 0 bases and J lost 3; bases outside the gene matches: 5. CDR1 is MNHEY and CDR2 is SVGEGT in the germline V gene. This chain's CDR3 is CASSYSIASGGYEQYF. CDR3 in DNA: TGTGCCAGCAGTTACTCGATAGCTAGCGGGGGCTACGAGCAGTACTTC.

This clonotype was detected a few times. The rearrangement joins TRBV29-1 to TRBJ1-1; D perhaps matches TRBD1 (5 bases). The CDR3 has 13 amino acids. CDR1 and CDR2 (germline): SQVTM, ANQGSEA. V was pared by 2 bases and J by 5 bases, with 12 bases between. Here the CDR3 reads CSVERGVWTEAFF. The CDR3 bases are TGCAGCGTTGAACGGGGGGTTTGGACTGAAGCTTTCTTT.

The rearrangement joins TRBV6-5 to TRBJ2-5; possible D gene TRBD2, 6 bases. Trimming removed 0 bases at V and 5 bases at J, with 13 bases between. This CDR3 region has 15 residues. Germline CDR1 reads MNHEY; CDR2 reads SVGAGI. The CDR3 region has the DNA TGTGCCAGCAGTTACTCGGAGGGCACATGGGAGACCCAGTACTTC. This sequence encodes CASSYSEGTWETQYF.

This clonotype turned up a few times. The CDR3 is CASSRDPPGGEQYF. The CDR3 DNA follows: TGTGCCAGCTCACGAGACCCCCCGGGAGGCGAGCAGTACTTC. The chain employs TRBV18 and TRBJ2-7; TRBD2 agrees at 7 bases. The junction had 9 bases not matched to a gene; V was cut back by 4 bases and J by 6 bases. Germline values: CDR1 KGHSH, CDR2 LQKENI. The CDR3 is 14 amino acids.

In its sample, this clonotype was seen a few times. V and J are TRBV6-1 and TRBJ2-1; D is possibly TRBD2 (5 bases). There are 15 residues in the CDR3. Germline loops: CDR1 MNHNS, CDR2 SASEGT. Between the trimmed V and J ends, which lost 6 bases and 6 bases, there was a span of 18 bases. The CDR3 DNA reads as TGTGCCAGCAGGATGGACGGACTCCCCGCCAATGAGCAGTTCTTC. This encodes CASRMDGLPANEQFF.

This clonotype has a count of ten or more. This rearrangement joins TRBV5-1 to TRBJ2-7; 7 bases align to TRBD1. The CDR3 has 15 amino acids. CDR1 SGHRS and CDR2 YFSETQ come from the germline V gene. V shed 3 bases, J shed 7 bases, and the junction held 13 bases outside the gene matches. In DNA form, the CDR3 reads TGCGCCAGCAGCTCCATACAGGGGTCCTTAGGGGAGCAGTACTTC. This codes for CASSSIQGSLGEQYF.

This clonotype appeared a few times. The chain uses TRBV28 and TRBJ2-7, with D possibly being TRBD1 (6 bases). The V end lost 6 bases, the J end lost 3 bases, and 15 bases lay between the germline ends. This CDR3 contains 14 residues. Germline V gene data show CDR1 as MDHEN and CDR2 as SYDVKM. CDR3 region: CASRKQGERYEQYF. Written as DNA, the CDR3 is TGTGCCAGCAGGAAACAGGGAGAACGCTACGAGCAGTACTTC.

The sample holds a few counts of this clonotype. V usage is TRBV5-1 and J usage is TRBJ2-4, with 7 bases that match TRBD1. There are 14 residues in the CDR3. Losses at the gene ends were 3 bases for V and 4 bases for J; bases not matched to a gene: 4. From germline, CDR1 is SGHRS and CDR2 YFSETQ. Here the CDR3 reads CASSSGQNKNIQYF. CDR3 coding DNA: TGCGCCAGCAGCTCGGGACAGAATAAAAACATTCAGTACTTC.

V gene TRBV28 combines with J gene TRBJ2-3; 7 bases are a match to TRBD1. This CDR3 spans 16 amino acids. Trimming at V came to 1 base and at J to 2 bases, leaving 6 bases not matched to a gene. In germline, CDR1 is MDHEN, CDR2 SYDVKM. In DNA, the CDR3 is TGTGCCAGCAGTTTATACAGGACAGGCCTCACAGATACGCAGTATTTT. It yields the protein CASSLYRTGLTDTQYF.

This clonotype was detected many times. V and J are TRBV20-1 and TRBJ1-6, with D hard to call. This CDR3 region has 13 residues. Looked up from germline, CDR1 is DFQATT and CDR2 is SNEGSKA (reference sequence). V dropped 3 bases and J dropped 3 bases, with 6 bases sitting between them. The CDR3 region is CSASVRYNSPLHF. The DNA for the CDR3 is TGCAGTGCTAGTGTCCGCTATAATTCACCCCTCCACTTT.

This clonotype has a handful of counts. This chain links TRBV20-1 with TRBJ2-7, with D tentatively TRBD2 (5 bases). In germline, CDR1 is DFQATT, CDR2 SNEGSKA (reference sequence). The CDR3 runs 11 residues. V shed 5 bases and J shed 4 bases, with 9 bases lying between them. In DNA, the CDR3 is TGCAGTGCTGCCCCGGGATACGAGCAGTACTTC. The encoded protein is CSAAPGYEQYF.

This clonotype was seen repeatedly, ten times or more. The chain uses TRBV5-1 and TRBJ1-4; 7 positions match TRBD1. The CDR3 sequence is 14 residues long. V shed 4 bases, J shed 5 bases, and the junction held 5 bases outside the gene matches. Germline loops: CDR1 SGHRS, CDR2 YFSETQ. In DNA form, the CDR3 reads TGCGCCAGCAGCCCCGGGACAGCAAATGAAAAACTGTTTTTT. Protein sequence: CASSPGTANEKLFF.

This clonotype was observed many times. V is TRBV7-2 and J is TRBJ1-6; 10 bases align to TRBD1. The CDR3 sequence is 15 residues long. The V gene end was trimmed by 7 bases and the J gene end by 7 bases; junction bases not matched to a gene: 7. The germline gives CDR1 SGHTA, CDR2 FQGNSA. CDR3: CASNLPGQGNSPLHF. The CDR3 bases are TGTGCCAGCAACCTACCGGGACAGGGGAATTCACCCCTCCACTTT.

The chain carries TRBV6-2 or TRBV6-3 and TRBJ2-5; no definite D call. This CDR3 contains 17 residues. Germline V gene data show CDR1 as MNHEY and CDR2 as SVGEGT. Trimming removed 2 bases at V and 4 bases at J, with 20 bases between. The CDR3 loop reads CASSYQDPGLRGETQYF. The CDR3 nucleotides read TGTGCCAGCAGTTACCAAGACCCTGGCCTTCGCGGAGAGACCCAGTACTTC.

This clonotype was seen a handful of times. The gene calls are TRBV7-9 and TRBJ1-4; D perhaps matches TRBD1 (5 bases). The ends were cut back, 5 bases at V and 15 bases at J, with 10 bases in the middle. The germline V gene has CDR1 SEHNR and CDR2 FQNEAQ (reference sequence). This CDR3 has 10 amino acids. This CDR3 reads CASSPSQVFF. CDR3 sequence (DNA): TGTGCCAGCAGCCCGTCACAGGTGTTTTTT.

This clonotype was seen ten or more times. V gene TRBV20-1 combines with J gene TRBJ2-2; TRBD1 matches 11 bases. This CDR3 spans 18 amino acids. Germline-derived CDR1 and CDR2 are DFQATT and SNEGSKA (reference sequence). Trimming removed 4 bases from V and 4 bases from J; junction bases left unmatched: 14. DNA of the CDR3: TGCAGTGCTAAATATCCTTCAGGACAGGGGGCGGGCACCGGGGAGCTGTTTTTT. It translates to CSAKYPSGQGAGTGELFF.

The chain is built from TRBV6-1 and TRBJ2-1; 9 bases match TRBD2. Germline V gene lookup returns CDR1 MNHNS and CDR2 SASEGT. J was trimmed by 7 bases and V by 7 bases; bases with no gene match: 8. The CDR3 is 14 amino acids. This chain's CDR3 is CASNPGTSQNEQFF. The CDR3 nucleotides read TGTGCCAGCAACCCCGGGACTAGCCAAAATGAGCAGTTCTTC.

The sample holds a few counts of this clonotype. The rearrangement joins TRBV19 to TRBJ2-1, with 14 bases aligning to TRBD2. CDR1 and CDR2 (germline): LNHDA, SQIVND (reference sequence). CDR3 size: 16 residues. V was clipped by 1 base and J by 4 bases; unmatched bases: 0. CDR3 nucleotide sequence: TGTGCCAGTAGTATAGGACTAGCGGGGGGGTACAATGAGCAGTTCTTC. Translating it yields CASSIGLAGGYNEQFF. The full variable domain, completed using reference TRBV19 and TRBJ2-1, is DGGITQSPKYLFRKEGQNVTLSCEQNLNHDAMYWYRQDPGQGLRLIYYSQIVNDFQKGDIAEGYSVSREKKESFPLTVTSAQKNPTAFYLCASSIGLAGGYNEQFFGPGTRLTVL.

This chain connects TRBV7-2 to TRBJ1-5, with a weak D call TRBD1 (5 bases). Germline V CDR1 and CDR2: SGHTA, FQGNSA. The CDR3 is 15 amino acids. Deletions cut 5 bases from V and 3 bases from J, with 14 bases between. The CDR3 protein is CASSRSPGLNQPQHF. DNA for the CDR3: TGTGCCAGCAGCCGCAGTCCAGGGCTCAATCAGCCCCAGCATTTT.

This clonotype was observed a handful of times. The V call is TRBV7-2, the J call TRBJ1-2, with D unclear. Trimming took off 2 bases at V and 8 bases at J, with 9 bases between the two ends. The CDR3 totals 12 residues. Germline-derived CDR1 and CDR2 are SGHTA and FQGNSA. The DNA for the CDR3 is TGTGCCAGCAGCTTATCGCACGGAGGCTACACCTTC. Its translation: CASSLSHGGYTF.

J is TRBJ2-7 and V is TRBV5-6; TRBD1 is a possible D gene (7 bases). V gave up 4 bases and J gave up 6 bases, with 17 bases separating them. The CDR3 length is 14 residues. CDR1 is SGHDT, CDR2 YYEEEE, per germline. DNA of the CDR3: TGTGCCAGCAGCATTGACAGGGCCGGGGGCGAGCAGTACTTC. This codes for CASSIDRAGGEQYF.

This clonotype has ten or more counts. V usage is TRBV5-6 and J usage is TRBJ1-5; the D is unclear. In germline, CDR1 is SGHDT, CDR2 YYEEEE. Trimming cost V 2 bases and J 0 bases, with 9 bases left between them. This CDR3 has 15 amino acids. The CDR3 region has the DNA TGTGCCAGCAGCTTTGCTCCTGATAGCAATCAGCCCCAGCATTTT. Protein: CASSFAPDSNQPQHF.